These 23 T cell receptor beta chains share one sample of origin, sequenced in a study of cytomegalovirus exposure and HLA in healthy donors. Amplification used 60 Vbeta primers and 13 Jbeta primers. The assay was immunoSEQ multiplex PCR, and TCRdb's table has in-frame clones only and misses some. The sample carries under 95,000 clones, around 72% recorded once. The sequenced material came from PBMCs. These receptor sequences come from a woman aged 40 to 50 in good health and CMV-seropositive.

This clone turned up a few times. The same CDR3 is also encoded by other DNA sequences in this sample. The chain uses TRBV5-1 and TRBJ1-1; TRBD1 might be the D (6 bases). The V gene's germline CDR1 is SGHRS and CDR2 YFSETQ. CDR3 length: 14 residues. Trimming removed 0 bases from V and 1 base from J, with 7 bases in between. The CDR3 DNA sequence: TGCGCCAGCAGCTTGGAGGGACAGAACACTGAAGCTTTCTTT. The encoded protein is CASSLEGQNTEAFF.

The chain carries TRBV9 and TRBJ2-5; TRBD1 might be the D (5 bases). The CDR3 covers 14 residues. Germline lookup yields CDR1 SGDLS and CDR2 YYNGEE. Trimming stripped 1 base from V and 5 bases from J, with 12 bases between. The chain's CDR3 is CASSVHGHAETQYF. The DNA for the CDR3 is TGTGCCAGCAGCGTACACGGACACGCGGAGACCCAGTACTTC.

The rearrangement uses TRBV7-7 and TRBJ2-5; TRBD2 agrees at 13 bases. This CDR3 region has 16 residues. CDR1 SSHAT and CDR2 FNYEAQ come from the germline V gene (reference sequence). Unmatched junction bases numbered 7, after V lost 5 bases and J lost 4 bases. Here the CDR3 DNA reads TGTGCCAGCAGCCAGGGACTAGCGGGAACGGGAGAGACCCAGTACTTC. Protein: CASSQGLAGTGETQYF.

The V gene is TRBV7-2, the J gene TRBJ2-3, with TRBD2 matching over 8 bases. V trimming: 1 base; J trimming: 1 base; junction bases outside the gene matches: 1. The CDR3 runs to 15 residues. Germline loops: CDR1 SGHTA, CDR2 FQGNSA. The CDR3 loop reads CASSLVAGRTDTQYF. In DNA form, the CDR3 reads TGTGCCAGCAGCTTAGTAGCGGGGCGCACAGATACGCAGTATTTT.

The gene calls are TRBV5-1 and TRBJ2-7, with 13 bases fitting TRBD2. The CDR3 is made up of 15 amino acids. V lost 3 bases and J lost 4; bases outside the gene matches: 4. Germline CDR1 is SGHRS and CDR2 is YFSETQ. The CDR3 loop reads CASSWTSGGPYEQYF. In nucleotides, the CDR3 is TGCGCCAGCAGCTGGACTAGCGGGGGCCCTTACGAGCAGTACTTC. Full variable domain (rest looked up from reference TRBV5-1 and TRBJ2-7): KAGVTQTPRYLIKTRGQQVTLSCSPISGHRSVSWYQQTPGQGLQFLFEYFSETQRNKGNFPGRFSGRQFSNSRSEMNVSTLELGDSALYLCASSWTSGGPYEQYFGPGTRLTVT.

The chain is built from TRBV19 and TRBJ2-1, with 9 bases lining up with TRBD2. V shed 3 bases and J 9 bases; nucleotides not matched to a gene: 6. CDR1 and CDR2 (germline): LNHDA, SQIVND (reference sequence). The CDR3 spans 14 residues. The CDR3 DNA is TGTGCCAGTAGTATTCGAGCGGGGGGTAGTGAGCAGTTCTTC. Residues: CASSIRAGGSEQFF.

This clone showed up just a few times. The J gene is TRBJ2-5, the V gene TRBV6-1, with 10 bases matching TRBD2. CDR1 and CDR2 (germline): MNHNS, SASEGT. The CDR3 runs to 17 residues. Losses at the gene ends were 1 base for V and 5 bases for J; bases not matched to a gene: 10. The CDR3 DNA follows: TGTGCCAGCAGTGAAGGTGTTCAGCGGGGGGGTTGGGAGACCCAGTACTTC. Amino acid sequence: CASSEGVQRGGWETQYF.

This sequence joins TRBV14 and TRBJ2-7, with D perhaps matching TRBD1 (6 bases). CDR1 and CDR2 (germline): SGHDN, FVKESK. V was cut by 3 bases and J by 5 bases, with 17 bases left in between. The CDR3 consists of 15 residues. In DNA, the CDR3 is TGTGCCAGCAGCCAGAGGATACAGGGTTTCCACGAGCAGTACTTC. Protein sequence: CASSQRIQGFHEQYF.

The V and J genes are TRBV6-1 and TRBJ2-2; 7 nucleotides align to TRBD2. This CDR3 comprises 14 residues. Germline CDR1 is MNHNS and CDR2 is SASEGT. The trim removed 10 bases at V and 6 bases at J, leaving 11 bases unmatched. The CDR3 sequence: CAISEGGEAGELFF. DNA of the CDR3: TGTGCCATCTCCGAGGGAGGGGAGGCCGGGGAGCTGTTTTTT.

CDR3 bases: TGCGCCAGCAGTCAATCGCCAGGGATGAACACTGAAGCTTTCTTT. Encoded protein: CASSQSPGMNTEAFF. V usage is TRBV23-1 and J usage is TRBJ1-1; the D gene is possibly TRBD1 (5 bases). TRBV23-1 is reported as an ORF; its role is uncertain. Deletions cut 0 bases from V and 0 bases from J, with 8 bases between. CDR3 size: 15 residues.

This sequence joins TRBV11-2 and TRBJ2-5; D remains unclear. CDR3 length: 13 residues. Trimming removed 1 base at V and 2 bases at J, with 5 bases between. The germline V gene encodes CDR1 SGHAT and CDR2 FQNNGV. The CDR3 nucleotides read TGTGCCAGCAGCTTAGGTCTACAAGAGACCCAGTACTTC. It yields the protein CASSLGLQETQYF.

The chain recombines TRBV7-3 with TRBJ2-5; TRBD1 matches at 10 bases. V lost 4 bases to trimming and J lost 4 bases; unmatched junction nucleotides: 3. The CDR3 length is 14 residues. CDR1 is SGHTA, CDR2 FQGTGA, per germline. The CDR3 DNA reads TGTGCCAGCAGCTCGACAGGGGGCGGAGAGACCCAGTACTTC. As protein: CASSSTGGGETQYF.

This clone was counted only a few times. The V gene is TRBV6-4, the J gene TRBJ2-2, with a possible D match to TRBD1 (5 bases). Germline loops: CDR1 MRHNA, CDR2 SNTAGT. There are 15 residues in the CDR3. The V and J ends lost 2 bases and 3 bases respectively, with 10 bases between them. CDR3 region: CASSDGRADTGELFF. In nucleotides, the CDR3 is TGTGCCAGCAGTGACGGCAGGGCGGACACCGGGGAGCTGTTTTTT.

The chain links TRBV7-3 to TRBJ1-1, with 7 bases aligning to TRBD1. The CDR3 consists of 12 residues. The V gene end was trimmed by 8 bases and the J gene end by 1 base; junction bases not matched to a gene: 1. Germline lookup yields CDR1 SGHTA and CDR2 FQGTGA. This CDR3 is CASGTENTEAFF. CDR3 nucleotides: TGTGCCAGCGGGACAGAGAACACTGAAGCTTTCTTT. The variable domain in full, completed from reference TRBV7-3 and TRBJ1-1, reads GAGVSQTPSNKVTEKGKYVELRCDPISGHTALYWYRQSLGQGPEFLIYFQGTGAADDSGLPNDRFFAVRPEGSVSTLKIQRTERGDSAVYLCASGTENTEAFFGQGTRLTVV.

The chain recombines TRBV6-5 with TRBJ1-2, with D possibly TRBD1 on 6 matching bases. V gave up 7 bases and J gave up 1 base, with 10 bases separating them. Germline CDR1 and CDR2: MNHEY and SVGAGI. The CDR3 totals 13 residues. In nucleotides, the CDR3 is TGTGCCAGCAACACAGGGATTAACTATGGCTACACCTTC. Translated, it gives CASNTGINYGYTF.

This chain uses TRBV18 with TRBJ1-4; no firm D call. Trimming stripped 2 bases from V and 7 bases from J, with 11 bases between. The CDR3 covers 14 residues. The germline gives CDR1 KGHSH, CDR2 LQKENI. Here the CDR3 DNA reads TGTGCCAGCTCACCAGAGAGGTCGGGTGAAAAACTGTTTTTT. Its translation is CASSPERSGEKLFF.

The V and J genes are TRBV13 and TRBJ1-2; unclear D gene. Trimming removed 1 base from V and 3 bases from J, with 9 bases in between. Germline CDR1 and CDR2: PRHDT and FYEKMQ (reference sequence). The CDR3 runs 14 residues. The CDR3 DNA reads TGTGCCAGCAGCTTAGCCCGGGGTGACTATGGCTACACCTTC. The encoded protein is CASSLARGDYGYTF.

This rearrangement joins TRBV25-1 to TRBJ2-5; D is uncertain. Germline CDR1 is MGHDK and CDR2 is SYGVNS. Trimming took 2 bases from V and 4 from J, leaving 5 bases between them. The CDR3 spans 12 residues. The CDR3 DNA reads TGTGCCAGCAGTGAAGCCGGAGAGACCCAGTACTTC. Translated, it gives CASSEAGETQYF.

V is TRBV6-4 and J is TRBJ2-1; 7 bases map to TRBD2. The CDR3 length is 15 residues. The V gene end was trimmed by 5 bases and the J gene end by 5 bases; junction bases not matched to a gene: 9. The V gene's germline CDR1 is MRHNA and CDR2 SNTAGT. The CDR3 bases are TGTGCCAGCAGTCTACTGGGGGGGGAGAACAATGAGCAGTTCTTC. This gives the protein CASSLLGGENNEQFF.

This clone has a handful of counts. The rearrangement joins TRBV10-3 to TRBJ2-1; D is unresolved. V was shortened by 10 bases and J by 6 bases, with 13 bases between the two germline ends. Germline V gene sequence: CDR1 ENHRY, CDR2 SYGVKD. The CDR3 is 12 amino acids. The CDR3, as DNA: TGTGCCACCTCCTATAACCTCAATGAGCAGTTCTTC. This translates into CATSYNLNEQFF.

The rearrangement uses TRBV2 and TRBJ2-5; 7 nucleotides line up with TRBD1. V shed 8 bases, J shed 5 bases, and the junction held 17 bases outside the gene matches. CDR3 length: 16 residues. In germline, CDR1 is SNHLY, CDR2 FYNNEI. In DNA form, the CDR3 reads TGTGCCAGCCGTTTCCTGCAGGGGGAAAATTGGGAGACCCAGTACTTC. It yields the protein CASRFLQGENWETQYF. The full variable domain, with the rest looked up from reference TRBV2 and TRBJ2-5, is EPEVTQTPSHQVTQMGQEVILRCVPISNHLYFYWYRQILGQKVEFLVSFYNNEISEKSEIFDDQFSVERPDGSNFTLKIRSTKLEDSAMYFCASRFLQGENWETQYFGPGTRLLVL.

The chain's CDR3 is CASSLETSGNNEQFF. The CDR3 DNA reads TGTGCCAGCAGTTTGGAGACTAGCGGGAACAATGAGCAGTTCTTC. This chain uses TRBV27 with TRBJ2-1; TRBD2 matches 11 bases. The ends lost 3 bases at V and 5 bases at J; junction bases unmatched: 3. Germline CDR1 and CDR2: MNHEY and SMNVEV (reference sequence). This CDR3 contains 15 residues.

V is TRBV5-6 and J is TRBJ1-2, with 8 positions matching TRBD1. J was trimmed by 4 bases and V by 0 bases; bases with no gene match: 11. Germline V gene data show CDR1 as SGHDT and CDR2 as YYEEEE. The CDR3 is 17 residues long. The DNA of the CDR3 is TGTGCCAGCAGCTTGGGAGGGCAAACAGGGGGAAGCTATGGCTACACCTTC. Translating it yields CASSLGGQTGGSYGYTF.